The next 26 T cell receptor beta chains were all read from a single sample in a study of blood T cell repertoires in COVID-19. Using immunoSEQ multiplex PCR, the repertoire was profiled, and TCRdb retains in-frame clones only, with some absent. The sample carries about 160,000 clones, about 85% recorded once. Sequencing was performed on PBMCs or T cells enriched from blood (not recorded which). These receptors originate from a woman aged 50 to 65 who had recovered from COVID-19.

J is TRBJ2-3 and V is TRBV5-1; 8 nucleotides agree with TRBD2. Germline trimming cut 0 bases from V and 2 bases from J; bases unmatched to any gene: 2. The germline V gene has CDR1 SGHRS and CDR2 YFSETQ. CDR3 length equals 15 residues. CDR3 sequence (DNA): TGCGCCAGCAGCTTGGCGGGGGGGGCCACAGATACGCAGTATTTT. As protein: CASSLAGGATDTQYF.

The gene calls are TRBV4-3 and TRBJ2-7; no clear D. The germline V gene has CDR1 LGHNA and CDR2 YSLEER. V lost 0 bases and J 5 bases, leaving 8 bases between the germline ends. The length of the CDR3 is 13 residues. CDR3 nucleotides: TGCGCCAGCAGCCAAGAGATGAACAACGAGCAGTACTTC. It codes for CASSQEMNNEQYF.

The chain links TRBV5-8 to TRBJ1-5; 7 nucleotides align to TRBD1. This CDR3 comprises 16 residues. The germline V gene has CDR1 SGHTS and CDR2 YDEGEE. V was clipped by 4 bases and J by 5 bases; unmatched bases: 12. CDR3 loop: CASSPRTNDRDQPQHF. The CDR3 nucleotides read TGTGCCAGCAGCCCAAGAACAAATGACAGGGATCAGCCCCAGCATTTT.

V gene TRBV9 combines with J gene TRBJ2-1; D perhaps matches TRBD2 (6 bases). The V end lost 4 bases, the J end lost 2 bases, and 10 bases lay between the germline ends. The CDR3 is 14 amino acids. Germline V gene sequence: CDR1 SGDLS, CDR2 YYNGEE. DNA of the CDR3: TGTGCCAGCAGCCCCCGGACTACCTACAATGAGCAGTTCTTC. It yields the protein CASSPRTTYNEQFF.

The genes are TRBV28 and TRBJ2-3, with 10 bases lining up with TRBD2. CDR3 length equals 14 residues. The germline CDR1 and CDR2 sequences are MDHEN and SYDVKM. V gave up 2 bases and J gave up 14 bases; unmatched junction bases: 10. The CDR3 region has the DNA TGTGCCAGCAGTTTACTAGCGGGAGTTCCAGAGGCGTATTTT. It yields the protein CASSLLAGVPEAYF.

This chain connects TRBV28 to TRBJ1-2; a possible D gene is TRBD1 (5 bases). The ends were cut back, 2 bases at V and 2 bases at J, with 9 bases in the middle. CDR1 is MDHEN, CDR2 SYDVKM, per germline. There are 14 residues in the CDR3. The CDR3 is CASSLQGGNYGYTF. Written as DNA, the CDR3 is TGTGCCAGCAGTTTACAGGGTGGAAACTATGGCTACACCTTC.

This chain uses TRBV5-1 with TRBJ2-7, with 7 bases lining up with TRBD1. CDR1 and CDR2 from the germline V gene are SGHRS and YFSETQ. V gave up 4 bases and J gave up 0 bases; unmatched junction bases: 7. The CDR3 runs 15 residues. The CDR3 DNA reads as TGCGCCAGCAGCCGAGGGGACAGCAGCTCCTACGAGCAGTACTTC. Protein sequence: CASSRGDSSSYEQYF.

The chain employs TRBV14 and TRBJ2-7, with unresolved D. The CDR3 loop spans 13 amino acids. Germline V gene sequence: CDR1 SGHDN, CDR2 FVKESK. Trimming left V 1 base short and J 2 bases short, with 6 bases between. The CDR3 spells CASSQVNTYEQYF. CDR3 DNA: TGTGCCAGCAGCCAAGTAAACACCTACGAGCAGTACTTC. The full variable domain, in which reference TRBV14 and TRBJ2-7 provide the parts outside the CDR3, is EAGVTQFPSHSVIEKGQTVTLRCDPISGHDNLYWYRRVMGKEIKFLLHFVKESKQDESGMPNNRFLAERTGGTYSTLKVQPAELEDSGVYFCASSQVNTYEQYFGPGTRLTVT.

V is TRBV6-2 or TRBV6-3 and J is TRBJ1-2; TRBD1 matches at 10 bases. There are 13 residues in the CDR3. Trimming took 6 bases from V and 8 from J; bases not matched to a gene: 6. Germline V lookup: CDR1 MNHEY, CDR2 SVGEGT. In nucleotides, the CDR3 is TGTGCCAGCAGCCGGGACAGGGGCTACGGCTACACCTTC. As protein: CASSRDRGYGYTF.

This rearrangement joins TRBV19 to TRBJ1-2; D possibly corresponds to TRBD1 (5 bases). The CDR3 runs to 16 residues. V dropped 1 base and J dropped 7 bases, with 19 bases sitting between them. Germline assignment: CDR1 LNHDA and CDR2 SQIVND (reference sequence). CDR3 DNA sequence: TGTGCCAGTAGTATAGGGGGCGGCGGGGCGAAGTCTGGCTACACCTTC. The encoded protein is CASSIGGGGAKSGYTF.

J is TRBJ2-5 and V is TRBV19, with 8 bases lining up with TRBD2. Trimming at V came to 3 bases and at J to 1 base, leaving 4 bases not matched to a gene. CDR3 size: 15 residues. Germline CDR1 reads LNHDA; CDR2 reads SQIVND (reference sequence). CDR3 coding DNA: TGTGCCAGTAGTATCAGCGGGGGATTCCAAGAGACCCAGTACTTC. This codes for CASSISGGFQETQYF. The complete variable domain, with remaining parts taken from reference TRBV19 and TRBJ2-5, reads DGGITQSPKYLFRKEGQNVTLSCEQNLNHDAMYWYRQDPGQGLRLIYYSQIVNDFQKGDIAEGYSVSREKKESFPLTVTSAQKNPTAFYLCASSISGGFQETQYFGPGTRLLVL.

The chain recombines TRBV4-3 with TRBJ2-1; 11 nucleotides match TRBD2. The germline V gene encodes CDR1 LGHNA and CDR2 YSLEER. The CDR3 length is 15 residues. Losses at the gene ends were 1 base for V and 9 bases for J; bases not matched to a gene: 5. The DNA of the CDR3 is TGCGCCAGCAGCCAAGGCGGTAGCGGGAGGGCTGAGCAGTTCTTC. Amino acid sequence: CASSQGGSGRAEQFF.

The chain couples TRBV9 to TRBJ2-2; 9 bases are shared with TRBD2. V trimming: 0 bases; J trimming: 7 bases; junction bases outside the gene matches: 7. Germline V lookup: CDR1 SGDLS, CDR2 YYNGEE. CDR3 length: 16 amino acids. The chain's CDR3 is CASSVASGRTGGELFF. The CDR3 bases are TGTGCCAGCAGCGTAGCGAGCGGGAGGACGGGCGGGGAGCTGTTTTTT.

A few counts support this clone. CDR3 coding DNA: TGTGCCAGCAGTGAAGAGGGGCTCCAGCCCCAGCATTTT. Encoded protein: CASSEEGLQPQHF. The chain recombines TRBV2 with TRBJ1-5, with D perhaps TRBD1 (5 bases). Germline V gene lookup returns CDR1 SNHLY and CDR2 FYNNEI. The CDR3 is 13 amino acids. The V and J ends lost 1 base and 7 bases respectively, with 8 bases between them.

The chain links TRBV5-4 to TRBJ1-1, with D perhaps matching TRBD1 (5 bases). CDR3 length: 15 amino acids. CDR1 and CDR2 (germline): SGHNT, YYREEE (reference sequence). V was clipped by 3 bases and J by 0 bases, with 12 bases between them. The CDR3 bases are TGTGCCAGCAGCTGGGGAAAGGGGATGAACACTGAAGCTTTCTTT. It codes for CASSWGKGMNTEAFF.

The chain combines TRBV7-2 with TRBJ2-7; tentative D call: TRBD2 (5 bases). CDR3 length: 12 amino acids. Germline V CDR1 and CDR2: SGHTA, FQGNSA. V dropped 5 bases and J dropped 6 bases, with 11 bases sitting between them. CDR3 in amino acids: CASSLEVAEQYF. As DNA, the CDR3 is TGTGCCAGCAGCCTGGAGGTTGCCGAGCAGTACTTC.

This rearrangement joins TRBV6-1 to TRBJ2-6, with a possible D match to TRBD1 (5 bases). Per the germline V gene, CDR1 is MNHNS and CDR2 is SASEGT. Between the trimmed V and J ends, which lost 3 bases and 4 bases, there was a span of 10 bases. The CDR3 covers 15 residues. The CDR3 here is CASSDPKGGANVLTF. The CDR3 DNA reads TGTGCCAGCAGTGACCCTAAGGGGGGGGCCAACGTCCTGACTTTC.

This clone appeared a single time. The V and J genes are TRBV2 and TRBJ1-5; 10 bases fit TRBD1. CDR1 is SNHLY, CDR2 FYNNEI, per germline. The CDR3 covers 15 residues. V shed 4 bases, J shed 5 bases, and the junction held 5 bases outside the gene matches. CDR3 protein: CASSGDRGIYQPQHF. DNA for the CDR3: TGTGCCAGCAGTGGGGACAGGGGAATCTATCAGCCCCAGCATTTT. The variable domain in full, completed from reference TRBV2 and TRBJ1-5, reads EPEVTQTPSHQVTQMGQEVILRCVPISNHLYFYWYRQILGQKVEFLVSFYNNEISEKSEIFDDQFSVERPDGSNFTLKIRSTKLEDSAMYFCASSGDRGIYQPQHFGDGTRLSIL.

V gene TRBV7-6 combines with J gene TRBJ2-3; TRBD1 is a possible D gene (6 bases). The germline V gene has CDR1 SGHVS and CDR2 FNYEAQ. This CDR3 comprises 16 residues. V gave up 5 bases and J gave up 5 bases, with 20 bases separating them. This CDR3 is CASSLNRVSLEDTQYF. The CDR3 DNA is TGTGCCAGCAGCCTTAACAGGGTTTCGTTAGAAGATACGCAGTATTTT.

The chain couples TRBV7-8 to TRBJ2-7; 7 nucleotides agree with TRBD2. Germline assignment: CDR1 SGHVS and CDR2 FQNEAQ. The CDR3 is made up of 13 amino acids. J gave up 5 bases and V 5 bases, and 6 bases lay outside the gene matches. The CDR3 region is CASSRLALNEQYF. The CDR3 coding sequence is TGTGCCAGCAGCCGACTAGCTTTAAACGAGCAGTACTTC.

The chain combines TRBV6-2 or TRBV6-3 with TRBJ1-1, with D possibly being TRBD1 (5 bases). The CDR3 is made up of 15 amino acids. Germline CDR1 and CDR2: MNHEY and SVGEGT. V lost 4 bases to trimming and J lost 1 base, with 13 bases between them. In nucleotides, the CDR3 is TGTGCCAGCAGTTCCGTGTTCGGACAGAACACTGAAGCTTTCTTT. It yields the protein CASSSVFGQNTEAFF.

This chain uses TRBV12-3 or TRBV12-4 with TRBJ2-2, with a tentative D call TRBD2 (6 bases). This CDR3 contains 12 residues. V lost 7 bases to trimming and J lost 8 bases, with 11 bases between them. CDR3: CASMEGLGELFF. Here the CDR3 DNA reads TGTGCCAGCATGGAGGGGTTAGGGGAGCTGTTTTTT.

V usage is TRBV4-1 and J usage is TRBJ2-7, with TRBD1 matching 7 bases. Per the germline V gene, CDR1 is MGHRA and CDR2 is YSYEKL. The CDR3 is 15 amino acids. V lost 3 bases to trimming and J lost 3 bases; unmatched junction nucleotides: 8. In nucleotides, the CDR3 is TGCGCCAGCAGCCAGGAACAGGGGTCCTTCTACGAGCAGTACTTC. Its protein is CASSQEQGSFYEQYF.

The CDR3 here is CASRPGQPYEQYF. Written as DNA, the CDR3 is TGTGCCAGCAGGCCGGGACAGCCCTACGAGCAGTACTTC. V usage is TRBV7-2 and J usage is TRBJ2-7, with 7 bases lining up with TRBD1. With V trimmed by 6 bases and J by 2 bases, 4 bases remained unmatched. The CDR3 loop spans 13 amino acids. Germline V gene data show CDR1 as SGHTA and CDR2 as FQGNSA.

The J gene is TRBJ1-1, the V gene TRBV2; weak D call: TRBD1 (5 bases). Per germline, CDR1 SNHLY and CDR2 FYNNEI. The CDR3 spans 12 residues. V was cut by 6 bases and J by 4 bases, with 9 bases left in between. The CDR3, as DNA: TGTGCCAGCAGGGGGGGTAGCACTGAAGCTTTCTTT. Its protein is CASRGGSTEAFF.

The CDR3 DNA is TGTGCCAGCAGACCGACAGGGTTCACTGAAGCTTTCTTT. Translation: CASRPTGFTEAFF. The rearrangement uses TRBV2 and TRBJ1-1, with 7 bases identical to TRBD1. The V gene's germline CDR1 is SNHLY and CDR2 FYNNEI. The CDR3 totals 13 residues. V trimming: 6 bases; J trimming: 4 bases; junction bases outside the gene matches: 5.